What follows are 10 T cell receptor beta chains derived from one specimen sequenced in a study of T cell responses to AZD1222 COVID-19 vaccine. Generated by immunoSEQ multiplex PCR, the TCRdb table keeps only in-frame clones and is missing some. Among about 130,000 clones listed, approximately 94% were seen once. Sequencing was performed on peripheral blood, taken on day 0 of AZD1222 vaccination. The receptors derive from an adult in good health.

CDR3 DNA: TGTGCCAGCAGCCAAGGGCAGACCTACACCTTC. Protein sequence: CASSQGQTYTF. V gene TRBV3-1 (or the pseudogene TRBV3-2) combines with J gene TRBJ1-2; D remains ambiguous. CDR1 and CDR2 (germline): LGHDT, YNNKEL (reference sequence). Deletions cut 1 base from V and 10 bases from J, with 7 bases between. The CDR3 covers 11 residues.

The V and J genes are TRBV6-2 or TRBV6-3 and TRBJ2-7, with D possibly matching TRBD1 (6 bases). V lost 5 bases and J lost 2, with 13 bases in between. The CDR3 is 14 residues long. Germline V lookup: CDR1 MNHEY, CDR2 SVGEGT. CDR3 sequence: CASSPAWTAYEQYF. The DNA for the CDR3 is TGTGCCAGCAGTCCAGCCTGGACAGCCTACGAGCAGTACTTC.

The chain is built from TRBV5-8 and TRBJ2-1; TRBD2 aligns across 7 bases. The CDR3 loop spans 13 amino acids. The V gene's germline CDR1 is SGHTS and CDR2 YDEGEE. The V gene end was trimmed by 3 bases and the J gene end by 7 bases; junction bases not matched to a gene: 4. The CDR3 nucleotides read TGTGCCAGCAGCTACCCCGGGAGGAATGAGCAGTTCTTC. It codes for CASSYPGRNEQFF.

The chain employs TRBV4-1 and TRBJ2-1; D uncertain. V was pared by 6 bases and J by 9 bases, with 9 bases between. This CDR3 contains 11 residues. Germline assignment: CDR1 MGHRA and CDR2 YSYEKL. CDR3 region: CASSLEGEQFF. CDR3 DNA sequence: TGCGCCAGCAGTCTAGAAGGTGAGCAGTTCTTC.

CDR3 coding DNA: TGCGCCAGCAGCCAATCCTCGAGGCGGGCCTCTCGGGGCACAGATACGCAGTATTTT. Protein sequence: CASSQSSRRASRGTDTQYF. This sequence joins TRBV4-1 and TRBJ2-3; maybe TRBD2 (5 bases). Germline-derived CDR1 and CDR2 are MGHRA and YSYEKL. This CDR3 has 19 amino acids. The ends were cut back, 2 bases at V and 1 base at J, with 22 bases in the middle.

V usage is TRBV11-2 and J usage is TRBJ2-7; a possible D gene is TRBD2 (7 bases). Trimming shortened V by 6 bases and J by 5 bases, and 14 bases separated the two germline ends. This CDR3 has 13 residues. Per the germline V gene, CDR1 is SGHAT and CDR2 is FQNNGV. CDR3 sequence: CASSLPGGNEQYF. The CDR3, as DNA: TGTGCCAGCAGTCTTCCGGGGGGCAACGAGCAGTACTTC. Looking up the rest from reference TRBV11-2 and TRBJ2-7 gives the full variable domain: EAGVAQSPRYKIIEKRQSVAFWCNPISGHATLYWYQQILGQGPKLLIQFQNNGVVDDSQLPKDRFSAERLKGVDSTLKIQPAKLEDSAVYLCASSLPGGNEQYFGPGTRLTVT.

This rearrangement joins TRBV9 to TRBJ2-1, with D possibly TRBD2 on 5 matching bases. The germline V gene encodes CDR1 SGDLS and CDR2 YYNGEE. The CDR3 is made up of 16 amino acids. Trimming shortened V by 3 bases and J by 0 bases, and 13 bases separated the two germline ends. The DNA of the CDR3 is TGTGCCAGCAGCGCTTTTAGCGTTAGCTCCTACAATGAGCAGTTCTTC. This encodes CASSAFSVSSYNEQFF.

The gene calls are TRBV7-9 and TRBJ2-1, with TRBD1 matching 7 bases. V was pared by 2 bases and J by 10 bases, with 11 bases of the junction left unmatched. The CDR3 covers 15 residues. Per germline, CDR1 SEHNR and CDR2 FQNEAQ (reference sequence). The CDR3 DNA reads as TGTGCCAGCAGCTTACCCGACAGGGTTTTTAGAGAGCAGTTCTTC. This gives the protein CASSLPDRVFREQFF.

The V gene is TRBV5-1, the J gene TRBJ1-4; the D gene is possibly TRBD1 (6 bases). V shed 0 bases and J shed 13 bases, with 10 bases lying between them. This CDR3 contains 12 residues. The germline CDR1 and CDR2 sequences are SGHRS and YFSETQ. This CDR3 reads CASSLGGQGLFF. DNA of the CDR3: TGCGCCAGCAGCTTGGGGGGACAAGGACTGTTTTTT. Drawing the rest from reference TRBV5-1 and TRBJ1-4, the complete variable domain is KAGVTQTPRYLIKTRGQQVTLSCSPISGHRSVSWYQQTPGQGLQFLFEYFSETQRNKGNFPGRFSGRQFSNSRSEMNVSTLELGDSALYLCASSLGGQGLFFGSGTQLSVL.

The CDR3 loop is CASSQEAGGLYMYEQYF. The CDR3 DNA reads as TGTGCCAGCAGCCAAGAAGCCGGGGGGCTTTATATGTACGAGCAGTACTTC. The genes are TRBV3-1 (or the pseudogene TRBV3-2) and TRBJ2-7; TRBD2 might be the D (7 bases). The CDR3 totals 17 residues. Germline V CDR1 and CDR2: LGHDT, YNNKEL (reference sequence). V shed 0 bases and J shed 4 bases, with 19 bases lying between them.